This TCR beta chain is from a study of Ad26.COV2.S vaccination and SARS-CoV-2 variants (dated by TCRdb to the early 2020s). Regarding the study in general: Donors in the vaccine arm were drawn from COV1001, a multicentre, randomized, double-blind, placebo-controlled phase I-IIa trial testing Ad26.COV2.S in healthy adults. Ad26.COV2.S was administered intramuscularly at a dose of 5x10^10 or 1x10^11 viral particles, either as one shot or as two shots given 56 days apart. TCRbeta repertoire sequencing served as the tool for gauging how specific and how broad the SARS-CoV-2-reactive T cell receptors were following Ad26.COV2.S vaccination. A total of 32 samples were included in the TCR-sequenced set, comprising around 19 Ad26.COV2.S vaccine recipients, 5 placebo recipients and 8 SARS-CoV-2 convalescent individuals. Trial participants were randomized into five groups of five: low-dose or high-dose Ad26.COV2.S given once or twice, or placebo on both occasions. Throughout the experiments and outcome assessment, investigators stayed blinded to trial group allocation.

As for this clone: The specificity of this receptor is unknown. Base qualities are not provided; no much larger clone lies one nucleotide away.

This specimen's treatment or condition label, interpreted: about 20 received Ad26.COV2.S at low or high dose, single or two shots; several received placebo; per-sample allocation not given. For vaccine and placebo recipients, repertoires were sequenced using samples collected on day 63 after the first injection. In Cohort 1b, about 27 adults aged 18-55 years were enrolled at a single site in Boston, USA, between 29 July and 7 August 2020. As a vaccine, Ad26.COV2.S was a replication-incompetent adenovirus type 26 vector that expressed a prefusion-stabilized SARS-CoV-2 spike protein derived from the original Wuhan strain. The investigation overall reported the following: The study lacked the statistical power to compare responses across vaccine doses or regimens. Substantial breadth of spike-specific CD8+ and CD4+ T cell responses was reported after vaccination. Vaccine and placebo recipients had similar non-spike TCR breadth, a finding consistent with the vaccine containing only spike. According to the authors, total T cell responses may have been underestimated by the TCR breadth and depth analyses. Spike-specific TCR breadth was higher in Ad26.COV2.S recipients than in placebo recipients (P = 0.0014).

CDR1 and CDR2 are drawn from the germline V gene: LGHNA, YNFKEQ. The trim is 0 bases for V and 0 bases for J, with a gap of 12 bases between the germline ends. From its cysteine to its phenylalanine, the CDR3 spans 16 amino acids. Left in the record is the CDR3 DNA by itself, 48 bases read in frame from the first base. The immunoSEQ Assay was used to sequence TCRbeta CDR3 regions. After extraction, genomic DNA underwent amplification by bias-controlled multiplex PCR, followed by high-throughput sequencing. The original pipeline was this. Collapsing and filtering of sequences were performed to quantify the absolute abundance of each unique TCRbeta CDR3 region. T cell fraction was estimated by normalizing TCRbeta template counts to usable DNA, which was measured by amplifying reference genes present in all nucleated cells. Repertoire TCRs were annotated as SARS-CoV-2-specific by exact matching of V gene, CDR3 amino acid sequence and J gene to a known reactive TCR set. The reference SARS-CoV-2 TCR set was derived from MIRA and filtered for enrichment in COVID-19-positive ImmuneCODE repertoires, a step that removed public or cross-reactive TCRs. Based on the MIRA antigens, annotated TCRs were further analysed at the level of specific ORF or position within ORF. Depth was the summed frequency of annotated unique rearrangements, while breadth was defined as annotated unique rearrangements over total unique productive rearrangements. Group comparisons of TCR breadth used two-sided Wilcoxon rank-sum tests. Imported from immuneACCESS, the table was reduced by TCRdb to in-frame sequences with V and J called. These copies leave out some clones; in studies compared against another copy, an unresolved V gene accounts for under half, and the cause of the remainder is not known. The V and J calls and clone size were taken over from that table, and D and trimming were inferred from the DNA. The sample table lists 300,000 to 350,000 clones, around 89% of them with a count of one. Approximately 5% of the sample lies in the top ten.

The sample was peripheral blood, taken in a trial of Ad26.COV2.S vaccine versus placebo. This receptor was identified in a person aged 18-60 years who received the Ad26.COV2.S COVID-19 vaccine or a placebo. The rearranged chain carries TRBV4-2 and TRBJ2-7; the D gene is perhaps TRBD2, from 5 matching bases. This receptor has the CDR3 CASSQDPGGLSYEQYF. The DNA is as follows: TGTGCCAGCAGCCAAGATCCCGGCGGGCTCTCCTACGAGCAGTACTTC.